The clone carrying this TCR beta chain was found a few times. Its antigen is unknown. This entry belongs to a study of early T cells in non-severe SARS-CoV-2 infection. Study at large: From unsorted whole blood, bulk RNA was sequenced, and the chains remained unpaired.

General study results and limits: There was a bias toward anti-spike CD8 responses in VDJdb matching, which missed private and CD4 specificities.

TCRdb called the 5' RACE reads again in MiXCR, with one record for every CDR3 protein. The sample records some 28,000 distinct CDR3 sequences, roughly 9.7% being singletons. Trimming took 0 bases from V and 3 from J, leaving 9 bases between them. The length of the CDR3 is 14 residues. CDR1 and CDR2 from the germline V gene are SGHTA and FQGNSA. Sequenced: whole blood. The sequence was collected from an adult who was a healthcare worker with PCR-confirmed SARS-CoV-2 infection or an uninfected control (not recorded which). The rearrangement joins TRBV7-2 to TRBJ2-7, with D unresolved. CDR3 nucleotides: TGTGCCAGCAGCTTAGCGGTGAATAACTACGAGCAGTACTTC. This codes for CASSLAVNNYEQYF.